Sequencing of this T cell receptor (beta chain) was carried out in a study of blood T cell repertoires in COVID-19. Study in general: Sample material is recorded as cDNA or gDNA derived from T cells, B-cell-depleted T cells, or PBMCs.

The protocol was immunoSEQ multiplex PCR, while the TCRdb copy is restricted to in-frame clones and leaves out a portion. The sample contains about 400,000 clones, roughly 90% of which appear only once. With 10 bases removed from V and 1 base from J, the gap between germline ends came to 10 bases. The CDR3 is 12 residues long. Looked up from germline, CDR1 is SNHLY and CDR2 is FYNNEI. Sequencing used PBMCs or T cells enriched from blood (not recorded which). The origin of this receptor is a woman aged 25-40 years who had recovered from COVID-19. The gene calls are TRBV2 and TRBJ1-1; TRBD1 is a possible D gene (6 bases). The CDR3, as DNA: TGTGCCAACTTGGGACAGAACACTGAAGCTTTCTTT. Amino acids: CANLGQNTEAFF.